The entry that follows covers one TCR beta chain sequence. Its antigen is as yet unknown. The conserved phenylalanine or tryptophan normally closing the CDR3 is absent here, so this likely arose from a read error. The DNA is omitted, as the CDR3 cannot be located on it reliably, and the CDR3 follows TCRdb's listing. This specimen belongs to a study of T cell responses to AZD1222 COVID-19 vaccine. Study-wide points: CD4 TCRs associated with vaccination spanned spike, dominating at 160-218 and 743-854.

Here immunoSEQ multiplex PCR was the method, and the copy in TCRdb shows in-frame clones only, minus some. The data show 140,000 to 150,000 clones, 90% to 95% seen once. Including both end residues, the CDR3 is 12 amino acids long. Germline V lookup: CDR1 SNHLY, CDR2 FYNNEI. The chain has TRBV2 and TRBJ1-2. This clonotype originated in an adult in good health. The sample in question was peripheral blood, obtained on day 0 of AZD1222 vaccination. This CDR3 is CASSEAGGVRPV.